The source of this T cell receptor beta chain is a study of blood T cell repertoires in COVID-19. The authors' processing: Amplification of reference gene primers provided the estimated nucleated cell counts. Libraries were prepared by immunoSEQ multiplex PCR; TCRdb keeps only in-frame clonotypes and omits some of them. For V, J and clone size, that table is used; D and trimming come from the DNA. The data contain 45,000 to 55,000 clones, about 83% of them seen just once; the ten biggest clones take up around 1.6%. This CDR3 contains 14 residues. Germline V gene data show CDR1 as GTSNPN and CDR2 as SVGIG (reference sequence). V dropped 3 bases and J dropped 6; count of bases not matched to a gene: 11.

This chain links TRBV30 with TRBJ2-7, with TRBD2 matching 7 bases. Sequenced material: peripheral blood. This clonotype was obtained from a man aged 45 to 65 with acute or convalescent COVID-19. The CDR3 region is CAWRGGKGRGEQYF. The CDR3 nucleotides read TGTGCCTGGAGAGGAGGAAAAGGGAGGGGCGAGCAGTACTTC.